The present entry profiles one T cell receptor (beta chain) with its context. Per the original methods: Using reference gene primer amplification, nucleated cell counts were estimated. Repertoires were generated with immunoSEQ multiplex PCR, while TCRdb's copy carries only in-frame clones and drops some. V and J calls and clone size are those listed in that table; D and trimming were worked out from the DNA. This table holds some 150,000 clones, 85% found once. Germline V CDR1 and CDR2: SGHDN, FVKESK. V was pared by 4 bases and J by 2 bases, with 12 bases between. The CDR3 runs 14 residues. The data were taken from a study of blood T cell repertoires in COVID-19. About the research overall: The samples span acute and convalescent COVID-19 from the United States, Italy and Spain. T cells, B-cell-depleted T cells, or PBMCs provided the cDNA or gDNA that served as material.

The sample consisted of peripheral blood. V and J are TRBV14 and TRBJ2-7; possible D gene TRBD2, 5 bases. The clonotype comes from a man aged 35-49 years with acute or convalescent COVID-19. The CDR3 coding sequence is TGTGCCAGCAGCCTGGCCGGGATCCCCTACGAGCAGTACTTC. It encodes CASSLAGIPYEQYF.